This T cell receptor beta chain was retrieved from a study of beta chain features in type 1 diabetes. Trimming left V 2 bases short and J 8 bases short, with 9 bases between. The V gene's germline CDR1 is GTSNPN and CDR2 SVGIG (reference sequence). The length of the CDR3 is 11 residues. Naive, central memory, regulatory and stem cell-like memory cells within the CD4+ compartment were sorted using CD45RO/CCR7/CD25/CD127/CD95/CD27. Purities over 95% were achieved in all sorted populations. Expressed TCRB transcripts were sequenced because the isolated RNA had all been reverse transcribed beforehand. Profiling relied on immunoSEQ multiplex PCR, and the TCRdb table lists in-frame clones only, not all of them. The sample records some 360,000 clones, about 20% being singletons.

This receptor was identified in a woman aged 18 to 35 in good health. The material sequenced was naive CD4+ T cells from blood. This chain links TRBV30 with TRBJ1-1; D may be TRBD1 (5 bases). DNA for the CDR3: TGTGCCTGGAGTAGACAGTCCGAAGCTTTCTTT. Encoded protein: CAWSRQSEAFF.